Shown below are 20 T cell receptor beta chains from a single sample sequenced in a study of blood T cell repertoires in COVID-19. Repertoires were generated with immunoSEQ multiplex PCR, while TCRdb's copy carries only in-frame clones and drops some. Counted here are over 90,000 clones, around 88% occurring once; the ten biggest clones make up approximately 3.5%. Sequencing was performed on peripheral blood. All receptors derive from a human donor in a cohort sampled during active COVID-19.

V gene TRBV7-7 combines with J gene TRBJ2-2; 8 bases are shared with TRBD2. Germline V CDR1 and CDR2: SSHAT, FNYEAQ (reference sequence). The CDR3 has 19 residues. The V segment lost 2 bases and the J segment 8 bases; nucleotides outside the gene matches: 19. CDR3 coding DNA: TGTGCCAGCAGCTTATGGCCACAGGGAGCCCAGCGGGAGTGGGGGGAGCTGTTTTTT. It translates to CASSLWPQGAQREWGELFF.

The chain's CDR3 is CASSISDRRIFF. In nucleotides, the CDR3 is TGTGCCAGTAGTATCTCGGACAGGAGGATTTTCTTT. The chain joins TRBV19 to TRBJ1-1, with 7 bases aligning to TRBD1. V lost 3 bases, J lost 13 bases, and 8 bases stayed unmatched. Germline CDR1 and CDR2: LNHDA and SQIVND (reference sequence). CDR3 length: 12 amino acids.

The chain recombines TRBV25-1 with TRBJ2-3; 7 positions agree with TRBD1. The CDR3 sequence is 14 residues long. V shed 2 bases, J shed 8 bases, and the junction held 7 bases outside the gene matches. Germline V gene lookup returns CDR1 MGHDK and CDR2 SYGVNS. This chain's CDR3 is CASSEKDREGTQYF. Here the CDR3 DNA reads TGTGCCAGCAGTGAAAAAGACAGGGAAGGTACGCAGTATTTT.

The chain uses TRBV7-2 and TRBJ2-7, with 10 bases lining up with TRBD2. The trim removed 2 bases at V and 2 bases at J, leaving 3 bases unmatched. This CDR3 has 15 residues. In germline, CDR1 is SGHTA, CDR2 FQGNSA. The CDR3 DNA follows: TGTGCCAGCAGCTTATCTAGCGGGAGCCCCTACGAGCAGTACTTC. Translated: CASSLSSGSPYEQYF.

The rearrangement joins TRBV6-1 to TRBJ2-5, with 15 bases matching TRBD2. Germline CDR1 MNHNS, CDR2 SASEGT. J gave up 4 bases and V 3 bases, and 3 bases lay outside the gene matches. The length of the CDR3 is 16 residues. CDR3 amino acids: CASSEGLAGGSETQYF. CDR3 nucleotides: TGTGCCAGCAGTGAGGGACTAGCGGGGGGTTCAGAGACCCAGTACTTC.

V and J are TRBV11-2 and TRBJ1-1, with D maybe TRBD1 (6 bases). V was cut by 3 bases and J by 1 base, with 12 bases left in between. Germline-derived CDR1 and CDR2 are SGHAT and FQNNGV. The CDR3 runs 15 residues. The DNA for the CDR3 is TGTGCCAGCAGCTTTCTGACAGGAAGGAACACTGAAGCTTTCTTT. Translating it yields CASSFLTGRNTEAFF.

The chain couples TRBV18 to TRBJ2-7, with TRBD1 matching over 8 bases. Germline V lookup: CDR1 KGHSH, CDR2 LQKENI. V dropped 5 bases and J dropped 4; count of bases not matched to a gene: 1. The CDR3 length is 12 residues. The CDR3: CASSGQGYEQYF. DNA for the CDR3: TGTGCCAGCTCAGGACAGGGTTACGAGCAGTACTTC.

This sequence joins TRBV6-1 and TRBJ2-7; the D gene is possibly TRBD1 (7 bases). Looked up from germline, CDR1 is MNHNS and CDR2 is SASEGT. V lost 2 bases to trimming and J lost 7 bases, with 18 bases between them. This CDR3 has 15 residues. The CDR3 reads CASSERNRGGEEQYF. DNA of the CDR3: TGTGCCAGCAGTGAACGAAACAGGGGAGGAGAAGAGCAGTACTTC.

This chain uses TRBV10-3 with TRBJ2-7; possibly TRBD2 for D (6 bases). This CDR3 contains 14 residues. Between the trimmed V and J ends, which lost 0 bases and 3 bases, there was a span of 9 bases. Per the germline V gene, CDR1 is ENHRY and CDR2 is SYGVKD. The CDR3 DNA reads as TGTGCCATCAGTGAGTCGGCTAGCGACTACGAGCAGTACTTC. The encoded protein is CAISESASDYEQYF.

There are a few counts of this clone. The CDR3 sequence is CASRYNTGELFF. In DNA, the CDR3 is TGTGCCAGCAGGTATAACACCGGGGAGCTGTTTTTT. The rearrangement links TRBV12-3 or TRBV12-4 to TRBJ2-2, with D unresolved. Trimming shortened V by 6 bases and J by 2 bases, and 4 bases separated the two germline ends. This CDR3 contains 12 residues.

This clone was found a few times. The gene calls are TRBV12-3 or TRBV12-4 and TRBJ2-5; weak D call: TRBD2 (5 bases). The CDR3 is 12 residues long. V was shortened by 8 bases and J by 5 bases, with 12 bases between the two germline ends. The CDR3 reads CASGRRGETQYF. The CDR3 DNA follows: TGTGCCAGCGGGCGGCGAGGGGAGACCCAGTACTTC.

The chain recombines TRBV6-5 with TRBJ2-1; D is possibly TRBD1 (6 bases). This CDR3 has 15 residues. Looked up from germline, CDR1 is MNHEY and CDR2 is SVGAGI. The V end lost 6 bases, the J end lost 3 bases, and 15 bases lay between the germline ends. CDR3 DNA: TGTGCCAGCAGCGGAGACAGGTCCTACTACAATGAGCAGTTCTTC. Its translation: CASSGDRSYYNEQFF.

This chain links TRBV5-4 with TRBJ2-7; 7 bases match TRBD1. Germline CDR1 reads SGHNT; CDR2 reads YYREEE (reference sequence). The CDR3 has 12 amino acids. V lost 3 bases, J lost 6 bases, and 3 bases stayed unmatched. This CDR3 is CASSSQGSEQYF. CDR3 DNA: TGTGCCAGCAGCTCACAGGGGAGCGAGCAGTACTTC. Based on the CDR3 plus reference TRBV5-4 and TRBJ2-7, the full variable domain is ETGVTQSPTHLIKTRGQQVTLRCSSQSGHNTVSWYQQALGQGPQFIFQYYREEENGRGNFPPRFSGLQFPNYSSELNVNALELDDSALYLCASSSQGSEQYFGPGTRLTVT.

J is TRBJ1-1 and V is TRBV7-8; D may be TRBD1 (5 bases). The CDR3 sequence is 13 residues long. Germline V lookup: CDR1 SGHVS, CDR2 FQNEAQ. V dropped 5 bases and J dropped 5 bases, with 12 bases sitting between them. The CDR3, as DNA: TGTGCCAGCAGCACCCGGGGGAGGACTGAAGCTTTCTTT. Protein sequence: CASSTRGRTEAFF.

This chain uses TRBV28 with TRBJ2-5; D is undetermined. V lost 5 bases and J 7 bases, leaving 11 bases between the germline ends. Looked up from germline, CDR1 is MDHEN and CDR2 is SYDVKM. This CDR3 contains 12 residues. CDR3 sequence: CASSLPWRTQYF. DNA for the CDR3: TGTGCCAGCAGTCTCCCTTGGAGGACCCAGTACTTC. The entire variable domain, with the rest obtained from reference TRBV28 and TRBJ2-5, is as follows: DVKVTQSSRYLVKRTGEKVFLECVQDMDHENMFWYRQDPGLGLRLIYFSYDVKMKEKGDIPEGYSVSREKKERFSLILESASTNQTSMYLCASSLPWRTQYFGPGTRLLVL.

The V gene is TRBV28, the J gene TRBJ2-5, with TRBD2 matching 8 bases. With 6 bases clipped from V and 3 bases from J, the junction kept 9 bases outside the gene matches. The CDR3 runs to 15 residues. Germline CDR1 is MDHEN and CDR2 is SYDVKM. The CDR3: CASRISGSGEETQYF. The CDR3 DNA reads as TGTGCCAGCAGGATAAGCGGGAGCGGGGAAGAGACCCAGTACTTC.

This chain connects TRBV6-2 or TRBV6-3 to TRBJ2-7; 7 nucleotides align to TRBD1. Germline values: CDR1 MNHEY, CDR2 SVGEGT. V shed 5 bases, J shed 3 bases, and the junction held 10 bases outside the gene matches. CDR3 length equals 15 residues. In DNA, the CDR3 is TGTGCCAGCAGTCTACAGGGGACCTCCTACTACGAGCAGTACTTC. This gives the protein CASSLQGTSYYEQYF.

The chain recombines TRBV5-6 with TRBJ1-5, with D tentatively TRBD1 (5 bases). V lost 4 bases to trimming and J lost 4 bases, with 15 bases between them. The CDR3 runs to 15 residues. Germline V CDR1 and CDR2: SGHDT, YYEEEE. CDR3 in amino acids: CASSRTGGYNQPQHF. The DNA of the CDR3 is TGTGCCAGCAGCCGAACGGGGGGGTATAATCAGCCCCAGCATTTT.

The chain's CDR3 is CASSYIGDRPNTEAFF. Here the CDR3 DNA reads TGTGCCAGCAGTTACATAGGTGACAGGCCTAACACTGAAGCTTTCTTT. This chain links TRBV6-5 with TRBJ1-1; a weak D match, TRBD1 (6 bases). V lost 2 bases to trimming and J lost 2 bases, with 15 bases between them. The CDR3 is 16 amino acids. The germline gives CDR1 MNHEY, CDR2 SVGAGI.

The chain links TRBV7-9 to TRBJ2-1, with 9 positions matching TRBD1. The V gene end was trimmed by 5 bases and the J gene end by 9 bases; junction bases not matched to a gene: 8. The germline gives CDR1 SEHNR, CDR2 FQNEAQ (reference sequence). The CDR3 is 14 amino acids. The CDR3 here is CASSTRTGEGEQFF. The CDR3 DNA is TGTGCCAGCAGCACGAGGACAGGGGAAGGTGAGCAGTTCTTC.